A single T cell receptor (beta chain) is shown here with its context. Its matching antigen is unknown. The data originate from a study of early T cells in non-severe SARS-CoV-2 infection. Study at large: Bulk RNA from unsorted whole blood was sequenced; chains were unpaired.

Looked up from germline, CDR1 is SNHLY and CDR2 is FYNNEI. This CDR3 region has 11 residues. V was shortened by 3 bases and J by 10 bases, with 9 bases between the two germline ends. cDNA molecules, individually, were tagged with unique molecular identifiers. A single record per CDR3 protein comes from TCRdb applying MiXCR to the 5' RACE reads. The data show 75,000 to 100,000 distinct CDR3 sequences, 14% seen once. Study observations and caveats: The study's VDJdb matching favored anti-spike CD8 responses and missed private and CD4 specificities.

The rearrangement links TRBV2 to TRBJ1-1, with unresolved D. Sample: whole blood. This TCR was sampled from an adult who was a healthcare worker with PCR-confirmed SARS-CoV-2 infection or an uninfected control (not recorded which). For the CDR3, the DNA is TGTGCCAGCAGTGATCGGAGAGGAGCTTTCTTT. Translating gives CASSDRRGAFF.